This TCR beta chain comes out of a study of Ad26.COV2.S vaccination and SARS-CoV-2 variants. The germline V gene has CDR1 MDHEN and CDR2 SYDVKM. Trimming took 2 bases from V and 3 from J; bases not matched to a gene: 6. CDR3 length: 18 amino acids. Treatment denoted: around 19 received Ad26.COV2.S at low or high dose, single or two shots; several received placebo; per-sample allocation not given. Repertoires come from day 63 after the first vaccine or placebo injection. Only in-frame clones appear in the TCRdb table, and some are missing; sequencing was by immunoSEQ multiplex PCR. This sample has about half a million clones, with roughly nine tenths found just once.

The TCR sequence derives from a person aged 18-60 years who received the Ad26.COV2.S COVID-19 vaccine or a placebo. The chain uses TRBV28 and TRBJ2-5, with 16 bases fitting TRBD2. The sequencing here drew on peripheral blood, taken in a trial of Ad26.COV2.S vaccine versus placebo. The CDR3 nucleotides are TGTGCCAGCAGTTTAACCGGGACTAGCGGGGGGGGAGAAGAGACCCAGTACTTC. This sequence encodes CASSLTGTSGGGEETQYF.